This T cell receptor beta chain was sequenced in a study of cytomegalovirus exposure and HLA in healthy donors. Germline CDR1 SEHNR, CDR2 FQNEAQ (reference sequence). This CDR3 is 12 amino acids long. Trimming removed 7 bases at V and 1 base at J, with 6 bases between. The PCR ran on 60 Vbeta and 13 Jbeta primers. Sequenced by immunoSEQ multiplex PCR; TCRdb stores in-frame clones only, minus some. The table includes roughly 120,000 clones, 75% to 80% detected once. The receptor comes from a man between 40 and 49 years old in good health and CMV-seronegative. V gene TRBV7-9 combines with J gene TRBJ2-3; no clear D. Material for sequencing was PBMCs. This CDR3 reads CASTYGTDTQYF. The CDR3 DNA reads TGTGCCAGCACCTACGGCACAGATACGCAGTATTTT.